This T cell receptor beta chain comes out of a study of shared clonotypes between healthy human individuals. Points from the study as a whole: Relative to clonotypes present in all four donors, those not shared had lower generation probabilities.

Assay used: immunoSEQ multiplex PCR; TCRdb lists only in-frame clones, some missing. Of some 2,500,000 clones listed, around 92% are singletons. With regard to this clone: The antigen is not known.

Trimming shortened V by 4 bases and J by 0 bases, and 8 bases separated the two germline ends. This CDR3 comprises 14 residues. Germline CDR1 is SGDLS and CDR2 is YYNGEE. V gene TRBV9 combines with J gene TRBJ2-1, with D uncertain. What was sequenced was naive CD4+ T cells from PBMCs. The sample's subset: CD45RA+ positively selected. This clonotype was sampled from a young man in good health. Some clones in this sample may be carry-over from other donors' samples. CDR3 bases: TGTGCCAGCAGCCCCTTAGTCTCCTACAATGAGCAGTTCTTC. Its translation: CASSPLVSYNEQFF.